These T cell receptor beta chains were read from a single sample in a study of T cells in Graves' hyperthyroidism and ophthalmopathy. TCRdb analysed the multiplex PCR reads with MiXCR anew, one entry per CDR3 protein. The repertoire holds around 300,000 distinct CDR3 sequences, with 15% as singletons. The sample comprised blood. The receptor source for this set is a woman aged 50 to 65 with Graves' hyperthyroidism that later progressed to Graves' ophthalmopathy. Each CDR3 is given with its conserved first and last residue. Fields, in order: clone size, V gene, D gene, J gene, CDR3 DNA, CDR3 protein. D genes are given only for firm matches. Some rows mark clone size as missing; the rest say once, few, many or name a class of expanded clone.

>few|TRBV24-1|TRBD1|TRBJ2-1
TGTGCCACCAGTGATAGGACAGGGGGGAATGAGCAGTTCTTC
CATSDRTGGNEQFF
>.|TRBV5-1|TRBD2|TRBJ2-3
TGCGCCAGCAGCTCGGGACTAGCGGGAGGAAACACAGATACGCAGTATTTT
CASSSGLAGGNTDTQYF
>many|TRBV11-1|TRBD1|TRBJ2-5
TGTGCCAGCAGCTTACCATCAGCAGGGGGCCAAGAGACCCAGTACTTC
CASSLPSAGGQETQYF
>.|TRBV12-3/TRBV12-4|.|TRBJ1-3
TGTGCCAGCAGTTCGAGGGACACCATATATTTT
CASSSRDTIYF
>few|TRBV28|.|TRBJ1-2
TGTGCCAGCAGTTATGACAGGTGGGGTGGCTACACCTTC
CASSYDRWGGYTF
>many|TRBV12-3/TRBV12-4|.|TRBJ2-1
TGTGCCAGCAGTTTAGAAATAGCGGCTTTAGGAGAGCAGTTCTTC
CASSLEIAALGEQFF
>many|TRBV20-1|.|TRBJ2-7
TGCAGTGCTGATAGGGGTTACGAGCAGTACTTC
CSADRGYEQYF
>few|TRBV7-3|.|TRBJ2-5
TGTGCCAGCAGCTTAATGGTGGCGTCCCAAGAGACCCAGTACTTC
CASSLMVASQETQYF
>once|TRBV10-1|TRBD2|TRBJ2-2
TGCGCCAGCAGGGAGACTAGCGGGAACACCGGGGAGCTGTTTTTT
CASRETSGNTGELFF
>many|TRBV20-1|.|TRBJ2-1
TGCAGTGCTCCTCCCTCCAACCGGGGGAATGAGCAGTTCTTC
CSAPPSNRGNEQFF
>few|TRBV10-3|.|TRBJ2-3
TGTGCCATCAGTGACACGGCAGATACGCAGTATTTT
CAISDTADTQYF
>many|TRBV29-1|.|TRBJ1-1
TGCAGCGTTGAGAGTCCAAACACTGAAGCTTTCTTT
CSVESPNTEAFF
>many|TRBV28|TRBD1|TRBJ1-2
TGTGCCAGCAGTAACAGGGGCTATGGCTACACCTTC
CASSNRGYGYTF
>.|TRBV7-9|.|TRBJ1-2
TGTGCCAGCAGCCCCCGGGACTCCGGGTGGGGCTACACCTTC
CASSPRDSGWGYTF
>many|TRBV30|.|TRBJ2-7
TGTGCCTGGAATGTCGGCTTCAGCGAGCAGTACTTC
CAWNVGFSEQYF
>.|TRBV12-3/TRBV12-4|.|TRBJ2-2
TGTGCCAGCAGTTTAGTGCAGGCGGGCACCGGGGAGCTGTTTTTT
CASSLVQAGTGELFF
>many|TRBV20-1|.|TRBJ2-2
TGCAGTGCAGAAAATTGGCGGGACCGTCACACCGGGGAGCTGTTTTTT
CSAENWRDRHTGELFF
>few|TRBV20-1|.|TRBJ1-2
TGCAGTGCTGGCACCGGGACCGCAAACTATGGCTACACCTTC
CSAGTGTANYGYTF
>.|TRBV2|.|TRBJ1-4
TGTGCCAGCAGCATCACGGCATCTAATGAAAAACTGTTTTTT
CASSITASNEKLFF
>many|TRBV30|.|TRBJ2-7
TGTGCCTGGAGTGACGGTAGGGCCGACGAGCAGTACTTC
CAWSDGRADEQYF
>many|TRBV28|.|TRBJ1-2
TGTGCCAGCAGTCTGGCCGGGGATAGCGGCTACACCTTC
CASSLAGDSGYTF
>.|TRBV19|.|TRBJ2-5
TGTGCCAGTAGTAAAAAACAGTACCAAGAGACCCAGTACTTC
CASSKKQYQETQYF
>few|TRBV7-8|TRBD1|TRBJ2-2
TGTGCCAGCAGCCTCATTTCCGGGACAGGGGCGACCGGGGAGCTGTTTTTT
CASSLISGTGATGELFF
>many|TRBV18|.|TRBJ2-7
TGTGCCAGCTCACCAAAGACAGGCTTCCGCGCCGAGCAGTACTTC
CASSPKTGFRAEQYF
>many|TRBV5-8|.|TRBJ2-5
TGTGCCAGCAGCTTGGGCAGCGGCCAAGAGACCCAGTACTTC
CASSLGSGQETQYF
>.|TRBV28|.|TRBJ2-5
TGTGCCAGCAGTTCGCCAGAAGGACTCCAAGAGACCCAGTACTTC
CASSSPEGLQETQYF
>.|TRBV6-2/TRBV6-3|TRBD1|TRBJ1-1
TGTGCCAGCAGTCGGACAGGGCGGGTAAACACTGAAGCTTTCTTT
CASSRTGRVNTEAFF
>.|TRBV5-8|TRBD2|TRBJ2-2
TGTGCCAGCAGCCTAATAGGGCTAGCGGATAACACCGGGGAGCTGTTTTTT
CASSLIGLADNTGELFF
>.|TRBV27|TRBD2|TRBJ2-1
TGTGCCAGCAGTTCGAGCGGGAGGGCCTTTTATAATGAGCAGTTCTTC
CASSSSGRAFYNEQFF
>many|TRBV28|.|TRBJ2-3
TGTGCCAGCAGTTCATCAGGGGCAGATACGCAGTATTTT
CASSSSGADTQYF
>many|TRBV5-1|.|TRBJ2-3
TGCGCCAGCAGCTTGGCCGTGTCCAGGTGGTCAAGCACAGATACGCAGTATTTT
CASSLAVSRWSSTDTQYF
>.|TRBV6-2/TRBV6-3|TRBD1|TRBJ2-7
TGTGCCAGCAGCAACCGTGGGACAGGGTCGGACGAGCAGTACTTC
CASSNRGTGSDEQYF
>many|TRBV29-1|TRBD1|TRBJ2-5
TGCAGCGTTGAGGACAGGGAGTTGGCCCAGTACTTC
CSVEDRELAQYF
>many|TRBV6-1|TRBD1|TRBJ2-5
TGTGCCAGCAGTGAAGAATGGGGACAGGGGTACCAAGAGACCCAGTACTTC
CASSEEWGQGYQETQYF
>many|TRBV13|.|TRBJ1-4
TGTGCCAGCAGCTTAAGATATGGGGTTGCAACTAATGAAAAACTGTTTTTT
CASSLRYGVATNEKLFF
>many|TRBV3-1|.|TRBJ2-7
TGTGCCAGCAGTCCTACTATGGGCCACAAGCCCTACGAGCAGTACTTC
CASSPTMGHKPYEQYF
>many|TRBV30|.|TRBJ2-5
TGTGCCTGGAGTCAGGGTCAGGCTGAGGAGACCCAGTACTTC
CAWSQGQAEETQYF
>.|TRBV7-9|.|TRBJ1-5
TGTGCCAGCAGCTTAGGCCGGGCGGGCAAACCTCGGCAGCCCCAGCATTTT
CASSLGRAGKPRQPQHF
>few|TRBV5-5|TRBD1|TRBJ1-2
TGTGCCAGCAGCTTGGTCGGCAGGGGGGCTGGCTACACCTTC
CASSLVGRGAGYTF
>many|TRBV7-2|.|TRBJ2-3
TGTGCCAGCAGCTTGGACGCGGATACGCAGTATTTT
CASSLDADTQYF
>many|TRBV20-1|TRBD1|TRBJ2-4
TGCAGTGCAAGAACCCTGGGACAGGGGGATCAAAACATTCAGTACTTC
CSARTLGQGDQNIQYF
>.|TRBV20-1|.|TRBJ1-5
TGCAGTGCTACCCCCGGGAACTCCAATCAGCCCCAGCATTTT
CSATPGNSNQPQHF
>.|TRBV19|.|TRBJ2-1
TGTGCCAGTAGTTCCTCGTCGATTGGGGACAATGAGCAGTTCTTC
CASSSSSIGDNEQFF
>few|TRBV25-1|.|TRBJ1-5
TGTGCCAGCAGTGAAGGCAATTCGGCCCAGCATTTT
CASSEGNSAQHF
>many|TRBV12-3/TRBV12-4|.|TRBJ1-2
TGTGCCAGCAGTCGATACAGGAATGGCTACACCTTC
CASSRYRNGYTF
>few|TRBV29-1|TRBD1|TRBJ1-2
TGCAGCGTTACCGGGACAGGGAGGGACTATGGCTACACCTTC
CSVTGTGRDYGYTF